This T cell receptor beta chain emerged from a study of shared clonotypes between healthy human individuals. The assay was immunoSEQ multiplex PCR, and TCRdb's table has in-frame clones only and misses some. Of 2 million to 3 million clones listed, 93% are singletons. This CDR3 spans 15 amino acids. J gave up 0 bases and V 5 bases, and 6 bases lay outside the gene matches. Germline V gene data show CDR1 as SGHDN and CDR2 as FVKESK. Splitting of CD4+ cells produced CD45RA+ naive and CD45RA-negative memory subsets. The V call is TRBV14, the J call TRBJ1-1; 7 bases agree with TRBD1. This receptor was obtained from a man between 18 and 29 years old in good health. Some clones in this sample may be carry-over from other donors' samples. The sample consisted of naive CD4+ T cells from PBMCs. As for subset: CD45RA+ positively selected. CDR3 DNA: TGTGCCAGCAGCTTGCACAGGGGTATGAACACTGAAGCTTTCTTT. It is translated as CASSLHRGMNTEAFF.